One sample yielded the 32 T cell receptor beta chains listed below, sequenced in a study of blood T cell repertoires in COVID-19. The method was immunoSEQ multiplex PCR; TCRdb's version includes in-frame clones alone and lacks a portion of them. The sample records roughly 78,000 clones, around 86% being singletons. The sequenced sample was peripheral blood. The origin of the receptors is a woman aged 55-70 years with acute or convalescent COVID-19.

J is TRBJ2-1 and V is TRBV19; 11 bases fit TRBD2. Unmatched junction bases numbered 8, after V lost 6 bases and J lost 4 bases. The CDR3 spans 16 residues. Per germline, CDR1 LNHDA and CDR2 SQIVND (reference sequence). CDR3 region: CASSDIAGGPYNEQFF. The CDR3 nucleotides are TGTGCCAGTAGCGATATAGCGGGAGGGCCGTACAATGAGCAGTTCTTC. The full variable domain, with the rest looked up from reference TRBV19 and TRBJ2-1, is DGGITQSPKYLFRKEGQNVTLSCEQNLNHDAMYWYRQDPGQGLRLIYYSQIVNDFQKGDIAEGYSVSREKKESFPLTVTSAQKNPTAFYLCASSDIAGGPYNEQFFGPGTRLTVL.

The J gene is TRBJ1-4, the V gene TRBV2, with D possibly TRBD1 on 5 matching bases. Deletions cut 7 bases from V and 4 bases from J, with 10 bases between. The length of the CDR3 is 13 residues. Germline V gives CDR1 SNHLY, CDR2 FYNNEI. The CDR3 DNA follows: TGTGCCAGCACAGGGAATCGTAATGAAAAACTGTTTTTT. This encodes CASTGNRNEKLFF. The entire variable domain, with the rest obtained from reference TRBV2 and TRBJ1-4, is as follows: EPEVTQTPSHQVTQMGQEVILRCVPISNHLYFYWYRQILGQKVEFLVSFYNNEISEKSEIFDDQFSVERPDGSNFTLKIRSTKLEDSAMYFCASTGNRNEKLFFGSGTQLSVL.

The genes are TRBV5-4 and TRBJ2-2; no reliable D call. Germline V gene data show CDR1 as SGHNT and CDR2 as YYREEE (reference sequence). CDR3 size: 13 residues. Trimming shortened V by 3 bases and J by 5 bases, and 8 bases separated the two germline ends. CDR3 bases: TGTGCCAGCAGCTCCATCTATACCGGGGAGCTGTTTTTT. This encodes CASSSIYTGELFF.

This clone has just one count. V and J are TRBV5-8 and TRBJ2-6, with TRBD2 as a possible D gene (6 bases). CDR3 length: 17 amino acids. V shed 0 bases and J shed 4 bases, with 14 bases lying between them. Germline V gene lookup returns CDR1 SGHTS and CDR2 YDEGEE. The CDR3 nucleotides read TGTGCCAGCAGCTTGGGTGGAGGGGACGGAGGGGCCAACGTCCTGACTTTC. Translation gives CASSLGGGDGGANVLTF. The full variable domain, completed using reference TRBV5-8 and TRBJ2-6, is EAGVTQSPTHLIKTRGQQATLRCSPISGHTSVYWYQQALGLGLQFLLWYDEGEERNRGNFPPRFSGRQFPNYSSELNVNALELEDSALYLCASSLGGGDGGANVLTFGAGSRLTVL.

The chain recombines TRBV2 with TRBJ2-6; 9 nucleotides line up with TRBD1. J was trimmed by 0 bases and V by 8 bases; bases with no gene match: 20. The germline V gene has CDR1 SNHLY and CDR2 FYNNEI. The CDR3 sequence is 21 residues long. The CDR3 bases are TGTGCCAGCCTGCGTGGGGGGACAGGGACGGGCTCGGCCTCTGGGGCCAACGTCCTGACTTTC. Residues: CASLRGGTGTGSASGANVLTF.

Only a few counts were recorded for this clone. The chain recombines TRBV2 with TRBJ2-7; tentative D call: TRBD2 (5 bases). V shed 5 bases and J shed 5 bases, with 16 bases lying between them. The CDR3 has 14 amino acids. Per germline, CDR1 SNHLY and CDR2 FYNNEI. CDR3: CASSKLPGVNEQYF. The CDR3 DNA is TGTGCCAGCAGTAAACTTCCCGGGGTCAACGAGCAGTACTTC.

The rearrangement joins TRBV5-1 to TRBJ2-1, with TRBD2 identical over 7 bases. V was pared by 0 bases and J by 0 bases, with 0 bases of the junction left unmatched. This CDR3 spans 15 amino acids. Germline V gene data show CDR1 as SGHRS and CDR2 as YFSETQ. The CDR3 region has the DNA TGCGCCAGCAGCTTGGGGACTAGCTCCTACAATGAGCAGTTCTTC. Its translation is CASSLGTSSYNEQFF.

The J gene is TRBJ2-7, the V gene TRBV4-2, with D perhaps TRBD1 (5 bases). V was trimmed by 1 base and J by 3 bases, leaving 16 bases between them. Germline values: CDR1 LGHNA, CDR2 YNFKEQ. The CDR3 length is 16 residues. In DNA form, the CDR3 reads TGTGCCAGCAGCCAAGGGGTAGGGGATATCGGCTACGAGCAGTACTTC. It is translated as CASSQGVGDIGYEQYF.

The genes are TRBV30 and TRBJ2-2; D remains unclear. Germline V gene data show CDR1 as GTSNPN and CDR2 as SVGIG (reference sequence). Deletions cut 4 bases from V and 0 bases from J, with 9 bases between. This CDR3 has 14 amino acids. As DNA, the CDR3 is TGTGCCTGGAAGCCTAACGCGAACACCGGGGAGCTGTTTTTT. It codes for CAWKPNANTGELFF.

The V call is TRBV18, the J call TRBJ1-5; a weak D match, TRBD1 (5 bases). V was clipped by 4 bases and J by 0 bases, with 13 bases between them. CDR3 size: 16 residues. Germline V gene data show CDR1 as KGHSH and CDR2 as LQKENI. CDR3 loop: CASSLGGGYSNQPQHF. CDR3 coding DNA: TGTGCCAGCTCACTGGGGGGGGGTTATAGCAATCAGCCCCAGCATTTT. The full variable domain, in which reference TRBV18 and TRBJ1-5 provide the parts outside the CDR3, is NAGVMQNPRHLVRRRGQEARLRCSPMKGHSHVYWYRQLPEEGLKFMVYLQKENIIDESGMPKERFSAEFPKEGPSILRIQQVVRGDSAAYFCASSLGGGYSNQPQHFGDGTRLSIL.

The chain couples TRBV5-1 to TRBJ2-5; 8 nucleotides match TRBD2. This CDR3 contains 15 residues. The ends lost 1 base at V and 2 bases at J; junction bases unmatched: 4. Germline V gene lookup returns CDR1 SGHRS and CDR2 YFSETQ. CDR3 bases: TGCGCCAGCAGCTTGTCGGCGGGAGGTCAAGAGACCCAGTACTTC. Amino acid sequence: CASSLSAGGQETQYF.

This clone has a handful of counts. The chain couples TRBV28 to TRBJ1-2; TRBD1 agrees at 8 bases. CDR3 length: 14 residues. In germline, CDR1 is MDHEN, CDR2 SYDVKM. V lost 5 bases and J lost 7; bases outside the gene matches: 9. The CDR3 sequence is CASSTPGGSPGYTF. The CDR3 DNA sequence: TGTGCCAGCAGTACCCCAGGGGGCTCTCCTGGCTACACCTTC.

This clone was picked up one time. The CDR3 loop reads CALRGGADSPLHF. The DNA of the CDR3 is TGTGCCCTAAGGGGGGGCGCAGACTCACCCCTCCACTTT. The gene calls are TRBV10-3 and TRBJ1-6, with a possible D match to TRBD1 (6 bases). Germline V gene sequence: CDR1 ENHRY, CDR2 SYGVKD. Trimming removed 11 bases from V and 10 bases from J, with 18 bases in between. The CDR3 is made up of 13 amino acids.

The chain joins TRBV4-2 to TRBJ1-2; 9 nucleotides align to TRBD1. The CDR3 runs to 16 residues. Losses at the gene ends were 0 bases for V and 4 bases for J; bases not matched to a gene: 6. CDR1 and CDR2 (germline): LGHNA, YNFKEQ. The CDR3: CASSQDSGQGTYGYTF. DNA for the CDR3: TGTGCCAGCAGCCAAGATTCGGGACAGGGCACCTATGGCTACACCTTC.

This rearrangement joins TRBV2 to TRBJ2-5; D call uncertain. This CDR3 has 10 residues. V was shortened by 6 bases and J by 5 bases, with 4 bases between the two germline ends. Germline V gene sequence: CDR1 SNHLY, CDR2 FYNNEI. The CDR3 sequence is CASRRETQYF. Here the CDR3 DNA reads TGTGCCAGCAGACGGGAGACCCAGTACTTC.

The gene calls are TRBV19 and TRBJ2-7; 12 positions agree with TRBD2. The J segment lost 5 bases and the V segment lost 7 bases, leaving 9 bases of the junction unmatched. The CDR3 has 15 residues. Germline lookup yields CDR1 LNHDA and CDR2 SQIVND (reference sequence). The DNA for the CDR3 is TGTGCCAGTACCCCCGGACTAGCGGGATTCAACGAGCAGTACTTC. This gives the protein CASTPGLAGFNEQYF.

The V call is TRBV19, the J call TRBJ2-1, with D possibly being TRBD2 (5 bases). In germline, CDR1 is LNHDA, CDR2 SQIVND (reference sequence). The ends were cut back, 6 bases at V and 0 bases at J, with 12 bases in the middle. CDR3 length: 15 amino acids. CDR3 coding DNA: TGTGCCAGTAGGCCTAGCTACAGCTCCTACAATGAGCAGTTCTTC. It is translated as CASRPSYSSYNEQFF.

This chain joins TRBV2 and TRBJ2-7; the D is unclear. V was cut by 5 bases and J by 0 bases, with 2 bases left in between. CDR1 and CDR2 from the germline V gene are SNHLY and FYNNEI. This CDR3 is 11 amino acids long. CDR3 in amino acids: CASSYSYEQYF. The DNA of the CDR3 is TGTGCCAGCAGTTACTCCTACGAGCAGTACTTC.

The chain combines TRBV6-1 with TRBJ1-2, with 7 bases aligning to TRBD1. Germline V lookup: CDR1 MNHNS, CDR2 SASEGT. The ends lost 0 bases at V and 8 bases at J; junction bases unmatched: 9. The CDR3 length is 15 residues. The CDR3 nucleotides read TGTGCCAGCAGTGAAGCTAGACAGGGCTCGGGCGGCTACACCTTC. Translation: CASSEARQGSGGYTF.

As DNA, the CDR3 is TGTGCCAGCAGTTTGAACTCCGACGCCCGGACTGAGAATGAAAAACTGTTTTTT. Translation: CASSLNSDARTENEKLFF. This sequence joins TRBV28 and TRBJ1-4; D unresolved. V lost 3 bases and J lost 5, with 22 bases in between. The CDR3 loop spans 18 amino acids. The germline V gene encodes CDR1 MDHEN and CDR2 SYDVKM.

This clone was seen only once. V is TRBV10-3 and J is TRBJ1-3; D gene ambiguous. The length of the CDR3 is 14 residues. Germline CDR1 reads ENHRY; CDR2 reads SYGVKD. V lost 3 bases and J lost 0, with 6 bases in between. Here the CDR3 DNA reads TGTGCCATCAGTGAAGAACACTCTGGAAACACCATATATTTT. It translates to CAISEEHSGNTIYF.

CDR3 amino acids: CASSQDGGWTGGAAPTEAFF. The CDR3 DNA reads TGCGCCAGCAGCCAAGATGGGGGGTGGACAGGGGGCGCGGCTCCCACTGAAGCTTTCTTT. The chain employs TRBV4-3 and TRBJ1-1; 11 nucleotides agree with TRBD1. There are 20 residues in the CDR3. CDR1 and CDR2 (germline): LGHNA, YSLEER. V was clipped by 0 bases and J by 4 bases; unmatched bases: 16.

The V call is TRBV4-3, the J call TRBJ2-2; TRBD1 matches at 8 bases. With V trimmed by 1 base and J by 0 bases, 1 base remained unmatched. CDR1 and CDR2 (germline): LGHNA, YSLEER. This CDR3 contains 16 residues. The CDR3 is CASSQGTGPNTGELFF. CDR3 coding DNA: TGCGCCAGCAGCCAAGGGACAGGGCCGAACACCGGGGAGCTGTTTTTT.

DNA for the CDR3: TGCGCCAGCAGCCTCGAACGGGGGGGAGGCGAGCAGTACTTC. This codes for CASSLERGGGEQYF. The chain combines TRBV4-3 with TRBJ2-7; the match to TRBD2 covers 8 bases. V gave up 4 bases and J gave up 6 bases; unmatched junction bases: 8. The V gene's germline CDR1 is LGHNA and CDR2 YSLEER. The CDR3 has 14 amino acids.

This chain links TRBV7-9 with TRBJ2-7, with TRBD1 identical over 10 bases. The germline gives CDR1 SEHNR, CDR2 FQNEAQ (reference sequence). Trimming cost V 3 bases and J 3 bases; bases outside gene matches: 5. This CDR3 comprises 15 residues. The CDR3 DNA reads TGTGCCAGCAGCTTCGGGACAGGGGTGTACTACGAGCAGTACTTC. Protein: CASSFGTGVYYEQYF.

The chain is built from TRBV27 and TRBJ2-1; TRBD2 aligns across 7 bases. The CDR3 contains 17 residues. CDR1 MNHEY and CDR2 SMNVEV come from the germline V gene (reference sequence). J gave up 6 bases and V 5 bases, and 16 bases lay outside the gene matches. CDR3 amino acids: CASSTEATSVGANEQFF. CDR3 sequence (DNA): TGTGCCAGCAGTACAGAGGCCACTAGCGTTGGGGCCAATGAGCAGTTCTTC.

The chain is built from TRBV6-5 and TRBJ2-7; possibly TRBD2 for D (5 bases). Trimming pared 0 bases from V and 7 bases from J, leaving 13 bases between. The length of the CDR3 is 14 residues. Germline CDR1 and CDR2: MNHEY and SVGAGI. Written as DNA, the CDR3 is TGTGCCAGCAGTTACTCGACCGGGAATTGGGAGCAGTACTTC. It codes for CASSYSTGNWEQYF.

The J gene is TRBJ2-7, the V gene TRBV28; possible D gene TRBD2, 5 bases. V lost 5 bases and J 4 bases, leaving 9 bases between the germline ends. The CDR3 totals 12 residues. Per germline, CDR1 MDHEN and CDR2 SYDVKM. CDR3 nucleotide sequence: TGTGCCAGCAGTCAGACGGGGTACGAGCAGTACTTC. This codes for CASSQTGYEQYF.

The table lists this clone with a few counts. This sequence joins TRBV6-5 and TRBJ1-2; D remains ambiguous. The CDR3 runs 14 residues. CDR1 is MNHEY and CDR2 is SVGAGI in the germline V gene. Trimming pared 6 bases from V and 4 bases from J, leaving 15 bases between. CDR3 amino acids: CASSPGQRGYGYTF. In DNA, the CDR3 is TGTGCCAGCAGCCCGGGTCAACGGGGCTATGGCTACACCTTC.

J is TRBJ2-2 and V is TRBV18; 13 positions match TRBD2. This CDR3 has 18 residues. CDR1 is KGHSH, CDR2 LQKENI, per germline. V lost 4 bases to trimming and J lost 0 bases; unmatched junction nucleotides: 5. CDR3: CASSRLAGGPANTGELFF. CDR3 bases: TGTGCCAGCTCACGACTAGCGGGGGGTCCCGCGAACACCGGGGAGCTGTTTTTT.

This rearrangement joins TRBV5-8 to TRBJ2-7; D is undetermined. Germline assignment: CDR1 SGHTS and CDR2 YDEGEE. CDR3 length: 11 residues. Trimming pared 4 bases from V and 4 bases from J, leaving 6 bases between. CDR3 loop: CASSQIYEQYF. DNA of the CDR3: TGTGCCAGCAGCCAGATTTACGAGCAGTACTTC.

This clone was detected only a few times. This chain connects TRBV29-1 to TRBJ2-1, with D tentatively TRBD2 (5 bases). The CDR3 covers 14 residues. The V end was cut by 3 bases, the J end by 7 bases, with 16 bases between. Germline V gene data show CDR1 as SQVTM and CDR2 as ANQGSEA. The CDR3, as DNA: TGCAGCGTTGAGAGAGGGTCGTCCCCTAATGAGCAGTTCTTC. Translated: CSVERGSSPNEQFF.